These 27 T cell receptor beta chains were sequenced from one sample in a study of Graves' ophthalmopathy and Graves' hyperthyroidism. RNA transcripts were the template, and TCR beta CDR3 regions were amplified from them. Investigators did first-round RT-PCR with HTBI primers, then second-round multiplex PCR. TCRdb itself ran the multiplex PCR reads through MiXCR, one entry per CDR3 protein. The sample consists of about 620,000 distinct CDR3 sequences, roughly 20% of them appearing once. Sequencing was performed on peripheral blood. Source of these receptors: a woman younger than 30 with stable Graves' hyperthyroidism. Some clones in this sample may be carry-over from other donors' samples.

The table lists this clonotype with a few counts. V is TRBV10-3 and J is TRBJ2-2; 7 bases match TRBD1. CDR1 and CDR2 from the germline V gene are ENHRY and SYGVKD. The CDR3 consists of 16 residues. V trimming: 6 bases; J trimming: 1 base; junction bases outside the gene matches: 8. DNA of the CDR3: TGTGCCATCAGCGACCTCGGGACAGAGAACACCGGGGAGCTGTTTTTT. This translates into CAISDLGTENTGELFF.

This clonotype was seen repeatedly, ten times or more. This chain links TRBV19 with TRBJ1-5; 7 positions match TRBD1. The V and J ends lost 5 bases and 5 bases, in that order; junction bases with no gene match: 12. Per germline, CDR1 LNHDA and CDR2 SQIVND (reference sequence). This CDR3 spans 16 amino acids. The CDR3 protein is CASSRLRQGVHQPQHF. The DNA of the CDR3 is TGTGCCAGTAGTCGTTTAAGACAGGGAGTACATCAGCCCCAGCATTTT.

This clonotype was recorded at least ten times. Here the CDR3 DNA reads TGTGCCAGTCTCCGACAGGGGTATGGAAACACCATATATTTT. Translating gives CASLRQGYGNTIYF. The rearrangement joins TRBV19 to TRBJ1-3, with 8 bases matching TRBD1. V was pared by 8 bases and J by 3 bases, with 6 bases of the junction left unmatched. CDR1 LNHDA and CDR2 SQIVND come from the germline V gene (reference sequence). The CDR3 has 14 residues. Full variable domain (missing parts from reference TRBV19 and TRBJ1-3): DGGITQSPKYLFRKEGQNVTLSCEQNLNHDAMYWYRQDPGQGLRLIYYSQIVNDFQKGDIAEGYSVSREKKESFPLTVTSAQKNPTAFYLCASLRQGYGNTIYFGEGSWLTVV.

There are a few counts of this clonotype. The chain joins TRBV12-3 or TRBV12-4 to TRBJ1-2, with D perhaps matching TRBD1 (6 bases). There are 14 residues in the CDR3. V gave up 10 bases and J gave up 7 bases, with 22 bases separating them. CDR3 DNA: TGTGCCACCTCTGGCGGGCAGGGGATAGGTGGCTACACCTTC. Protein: CATSGGQGIGGYTF.

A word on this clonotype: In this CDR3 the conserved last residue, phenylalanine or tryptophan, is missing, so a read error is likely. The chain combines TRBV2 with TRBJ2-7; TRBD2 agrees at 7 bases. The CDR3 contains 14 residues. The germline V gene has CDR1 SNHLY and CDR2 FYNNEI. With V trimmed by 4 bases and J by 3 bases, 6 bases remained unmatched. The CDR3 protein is CASSGGSNDYEQYS. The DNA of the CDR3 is TGTGCCAGCAGTGGCGGGAGTAATGACTACGAGCAGTACTCC.

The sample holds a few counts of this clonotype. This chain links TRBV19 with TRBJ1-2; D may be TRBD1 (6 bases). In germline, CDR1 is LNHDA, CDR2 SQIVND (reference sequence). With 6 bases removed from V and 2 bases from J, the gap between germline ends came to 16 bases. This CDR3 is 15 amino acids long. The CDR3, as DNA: TGTGCCAGTAGGAATCCCGGGACACCAAACTATGGCTACACCTTC. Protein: CASRNPGTPNYGYTF.

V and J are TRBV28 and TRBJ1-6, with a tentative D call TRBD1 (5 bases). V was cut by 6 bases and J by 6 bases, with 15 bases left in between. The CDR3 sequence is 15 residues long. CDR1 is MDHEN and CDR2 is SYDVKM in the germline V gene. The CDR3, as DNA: TGTGCCAGCAGGGGCTGGGGGTTGGGTAATTCACCCCTCCACTTT. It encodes CASRGWGLGNSPLHF.

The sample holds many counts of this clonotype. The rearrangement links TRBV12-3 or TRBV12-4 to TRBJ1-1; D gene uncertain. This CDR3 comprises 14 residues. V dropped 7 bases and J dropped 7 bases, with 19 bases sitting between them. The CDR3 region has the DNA TGTGCCAGCAAACCCCTCCGTGGGCCTTTTGAAGCTTTCTTT. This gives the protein CASKPLRGPFEAFF.

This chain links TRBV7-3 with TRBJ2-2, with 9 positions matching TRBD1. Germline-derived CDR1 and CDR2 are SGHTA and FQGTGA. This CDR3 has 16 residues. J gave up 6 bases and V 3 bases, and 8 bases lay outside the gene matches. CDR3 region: CASSFFGTGNSGELFF. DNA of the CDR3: TGTGCCAGCAGCTTCTTCGGGACAGGGAATTCCGGGGAGCTGTTTTTT. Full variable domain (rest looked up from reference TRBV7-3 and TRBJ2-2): GAGVSQTPSNKVTEKGKYVELRCDPISGHTALYWYRQSLGQGPEFLIYFQGTGAADDSGLPNDRFFAVRPEGSVSTLKIQRTERGDSAVYLCASSFFGTGNSGELFFGEGSRLTVL.

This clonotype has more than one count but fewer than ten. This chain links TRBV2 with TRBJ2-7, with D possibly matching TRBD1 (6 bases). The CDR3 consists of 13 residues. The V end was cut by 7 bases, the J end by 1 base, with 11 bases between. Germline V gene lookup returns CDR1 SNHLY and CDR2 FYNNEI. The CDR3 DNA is TGTGCCAGCATGGGCAGGGGATCCTACGAGCAGTACTTC. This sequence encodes CASMGRGSYEQYF.

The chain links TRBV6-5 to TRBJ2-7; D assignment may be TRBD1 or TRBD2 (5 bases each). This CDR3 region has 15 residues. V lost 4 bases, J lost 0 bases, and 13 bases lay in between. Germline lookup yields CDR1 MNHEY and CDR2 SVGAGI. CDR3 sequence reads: CASSLPGRPSYEQYF. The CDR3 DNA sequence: TGTGCCAGCAGTTTACCGGGACGCCCCTCCTACGAGCAGTACTTC.

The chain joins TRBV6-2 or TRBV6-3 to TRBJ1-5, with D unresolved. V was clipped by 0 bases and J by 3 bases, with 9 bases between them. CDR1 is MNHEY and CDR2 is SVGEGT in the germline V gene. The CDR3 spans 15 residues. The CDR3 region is CASSYSRRLNQPQHF. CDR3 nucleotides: TGTGCCAGCAGTTACTCCCGCAGGCTCAATCAGCCCCAGCATTTT.

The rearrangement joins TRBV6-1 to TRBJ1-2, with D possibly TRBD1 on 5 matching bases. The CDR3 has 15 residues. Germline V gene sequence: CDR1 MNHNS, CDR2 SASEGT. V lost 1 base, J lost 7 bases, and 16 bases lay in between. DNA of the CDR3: TGTGCCAGCAGTGAAGACAACCATGGAGGGGTTGGCTACACCTTC. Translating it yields CASSEDNHGGVGYTF.

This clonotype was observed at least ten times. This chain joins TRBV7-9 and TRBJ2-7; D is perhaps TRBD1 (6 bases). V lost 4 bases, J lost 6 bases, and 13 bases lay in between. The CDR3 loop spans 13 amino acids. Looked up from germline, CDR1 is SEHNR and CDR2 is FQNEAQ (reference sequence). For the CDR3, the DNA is TGTGCCAGCAGCTACTGGGACACGTCCGAGCAGTACTTC. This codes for CASSYWDTSEQYF.

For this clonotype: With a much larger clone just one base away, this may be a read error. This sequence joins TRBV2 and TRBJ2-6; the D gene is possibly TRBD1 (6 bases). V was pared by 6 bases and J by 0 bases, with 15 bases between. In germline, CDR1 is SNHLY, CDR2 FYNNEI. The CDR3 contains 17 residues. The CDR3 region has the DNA TGTGCCAGCAGCAGGGGCAGGACACCCTCTGGGGCCAACGTCCTGACTTTC. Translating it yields CASSRGRTPSGANVLTF.

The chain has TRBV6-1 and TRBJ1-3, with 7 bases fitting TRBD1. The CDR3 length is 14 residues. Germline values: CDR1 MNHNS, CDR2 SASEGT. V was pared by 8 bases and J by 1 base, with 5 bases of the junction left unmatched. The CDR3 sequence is CASVDRTSGNTIYF. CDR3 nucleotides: TGTGCCAGCGTGGACAGGACTTCTGGAAACACCATATATTTT.

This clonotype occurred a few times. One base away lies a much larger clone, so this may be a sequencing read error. CDR3 DNA: TGTGCCAGCAGCCAGGGGGGCGGAGGGCTCACTGAAGCTTGCTTT. Protein product: CASSQGGGGLTEACF. The chain links TRBV7-2 to TRBJ1-1; 7 bases agree with TRBD1. CDR1 is SGHTA, CDR2 FQGNSA, per germline. CDR3 length: 15 amino acids.

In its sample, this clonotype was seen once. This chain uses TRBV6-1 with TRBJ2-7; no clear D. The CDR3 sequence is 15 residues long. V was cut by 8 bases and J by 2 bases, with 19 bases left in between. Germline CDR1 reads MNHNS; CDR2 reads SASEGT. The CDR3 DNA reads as TGTGCCAGCTCCCCCGGATTTAACAGTGCCTACGAGCAGTACTTC. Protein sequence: CASSPGFNSAYEQYF.

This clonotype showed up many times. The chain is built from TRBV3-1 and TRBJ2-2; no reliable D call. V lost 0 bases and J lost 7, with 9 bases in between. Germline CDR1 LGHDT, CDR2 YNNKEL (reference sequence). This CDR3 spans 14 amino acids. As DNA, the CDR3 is TGTGCCAGCAGCCAAGAGAGGTGGGGCGGGGAGCTGTTTTTT. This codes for CASSQERWGGELFF.

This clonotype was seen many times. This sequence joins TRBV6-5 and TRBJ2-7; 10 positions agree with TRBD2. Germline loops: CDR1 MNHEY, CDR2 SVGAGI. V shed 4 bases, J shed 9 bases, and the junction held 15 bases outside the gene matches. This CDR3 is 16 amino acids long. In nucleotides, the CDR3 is TGTGCCAGCAGTTCCTCCGGACTAGCGGTACTCGAAGGGCAGTACTTC. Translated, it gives CASSSSGLAVLEGQYF.

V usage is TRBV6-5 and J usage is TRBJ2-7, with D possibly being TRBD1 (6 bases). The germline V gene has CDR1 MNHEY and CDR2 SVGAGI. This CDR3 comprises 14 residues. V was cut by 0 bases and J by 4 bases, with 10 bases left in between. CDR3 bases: TGTGCCAGCAGTTACTCGCCCAGGGGATACGAGCAGTACTTC. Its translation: CASSYSPRGYEQYF.

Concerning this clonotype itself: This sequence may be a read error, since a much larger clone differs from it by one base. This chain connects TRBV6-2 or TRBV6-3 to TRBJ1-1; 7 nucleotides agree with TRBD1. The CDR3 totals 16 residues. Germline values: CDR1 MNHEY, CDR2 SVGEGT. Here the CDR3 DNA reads TGTGCCAGCATTTACTTTTCCCACAGGGGCAACACTGAAGCTTTCTTT. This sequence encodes CASIYFSHRGNTEAFF.

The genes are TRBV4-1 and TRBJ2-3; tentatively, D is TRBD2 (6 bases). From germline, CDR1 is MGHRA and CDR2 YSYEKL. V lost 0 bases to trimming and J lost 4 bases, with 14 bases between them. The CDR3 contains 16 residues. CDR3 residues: CASSQDRLGGSDTQYF. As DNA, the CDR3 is TGCGCCAGCAGCCAAGATAGGTTGGGGGGATCAGATACGCAGTATTTT.

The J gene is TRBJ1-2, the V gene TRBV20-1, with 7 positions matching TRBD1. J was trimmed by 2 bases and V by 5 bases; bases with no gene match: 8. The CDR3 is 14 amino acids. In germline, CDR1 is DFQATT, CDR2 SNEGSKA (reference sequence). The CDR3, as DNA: TGCAGTGCTCGCCCACAGGGGACAAACTATGGCTACACCTTC. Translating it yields CSARPQGTNYGYTF.

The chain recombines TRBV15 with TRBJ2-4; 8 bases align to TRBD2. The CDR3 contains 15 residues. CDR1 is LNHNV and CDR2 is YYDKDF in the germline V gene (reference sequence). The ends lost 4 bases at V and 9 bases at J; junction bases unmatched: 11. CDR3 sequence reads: CATSTLGSGGPIQYF. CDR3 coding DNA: TGTGCCACCAGCACCCTCGGGAGCGGGGGACCCATTCAGTACTTC.

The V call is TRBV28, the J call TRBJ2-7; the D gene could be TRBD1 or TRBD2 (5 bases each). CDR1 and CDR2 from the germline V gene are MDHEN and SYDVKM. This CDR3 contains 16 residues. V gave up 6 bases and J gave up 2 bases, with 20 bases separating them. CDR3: CASSAPKGRITYEQYF. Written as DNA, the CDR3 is TGTGCCAGCAGCGCCCCAAAGGGACGGATTACCTACGAGCAGTACTTC.

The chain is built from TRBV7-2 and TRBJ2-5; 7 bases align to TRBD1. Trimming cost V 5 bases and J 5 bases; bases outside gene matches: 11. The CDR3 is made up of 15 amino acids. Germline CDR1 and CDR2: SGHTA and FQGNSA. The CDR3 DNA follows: TGTGCCAGCAGCCAACTGAGACAGGGCCCGGAGACCCAGTACTTC. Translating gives CASSQLRQGPETQYF.